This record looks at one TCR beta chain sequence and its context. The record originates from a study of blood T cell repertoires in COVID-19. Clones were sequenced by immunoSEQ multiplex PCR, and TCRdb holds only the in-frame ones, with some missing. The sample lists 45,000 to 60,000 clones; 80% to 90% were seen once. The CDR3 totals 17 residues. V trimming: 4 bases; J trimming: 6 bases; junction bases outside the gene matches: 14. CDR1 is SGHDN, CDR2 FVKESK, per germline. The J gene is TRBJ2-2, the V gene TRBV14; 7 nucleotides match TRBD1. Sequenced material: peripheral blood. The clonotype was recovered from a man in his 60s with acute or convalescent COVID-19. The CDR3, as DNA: TGTGCCAGCAGCCCAGCTCGGAGACAGGGTACATCCGGGGAGCTGTTTTTT. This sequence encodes CASSPARRQGTSGELFF.